The present T cell receptor (beta chain) was sequenced within a study of T-cell memory formation after mild COVID-19 (TCRdb year 2021). About the full investigation: TCR sequence clusters from the two donors were largely donor specific. Longitudinal TCRalpha and TCRbeta repertoire sequencing tracked T-cell clones expanding and contracting after mild COVID-19 in a couple of donors. Two young, previously healthy adult volunteers, one female and one male, were included in the cohort.

TCRdb lists the instrument as Illumina NovaSeq 6000. TCRalpha and TCRbeta cDNA libraries were constructed by 5'RACE with constant-segment primers, with sample barcodes and unique molecular identifiers being introduced. Trizol reagent was used to extract RNA from every sample. Library amplification was performed in two PCR steps, and a second sample barcode and Illumina TruSeq adapters were introduced in the second step. The libraries were sequenced on an Illumina NovaSeq using 2 x 150 bp paired-end reads. On the study's bioinformatics: Demultiplexing of reads and collapsing into UMI-guided consensus sequences were performed with migec v1.2.7. With mixcr v2.1.11, UMI consensuses were aligned to TRA and TRB V and J templates and assembled into clonotypes. A clonotype was counted as expanded or contracted only when both edgeR and NoisET called the clonotype significant, with the noise models trained on biological replicates. For edgeR calls, the cutoffs were a false discovery rate-adjusted p below 0.01 and a log2 fold-change threshold of 1. As an exploratory analysis of dynamics, PCA with hierarchical clustering was applied to max-normalized trajectories of the 1000 most abundant clonotypes. Each responding clone was given a CD4 or CD8 phenotype based on the CD4+ and CD8+ repertoires, which had been sequenced separately. TCRdb reworked the public reads: Q25 trimming with fastp, MiXCR clone assembly, productive beta chains retained. Every distinct CDR3 protein forms one entry, paired with its most common genes and DNA. The V and J calls come from TCRdb's annotation, not from the publication. Within this sample are a few hundred thousand distinct CDR3 sequences, with approximately 20% of them counted one time only. Around a fifth of the sample lies in the top ten.

Beyond this particular receptor, the publication reports: The study covered only a couple of mild cases, and larger cohorts including severe cases with pre-infection samples were considered necessary. From day 15 to 85, contracting clones showed balanced CD4/CD8 phenotypes, whereas a second wave of clones that expanded from day 15 to 37 leaned towards CD4+. SARS-CoV-2 specificity of the second-wave clones peaking on day 37 was not confirmed. Some responding clones were found in pre-infection memory, which suggests that pre-existing cross-reactive memory T cells took part in the SARS-CoV-2 response. Contracting CD4+ clones turned up mainly in the CM and EM memory subsets, whereas EMRA was where CD8+ clones were enriched.

A word on this clonotype: It has no known antigen specificity. No much larger clone exists at a distance of one base, and base qualities are not known.

Ficoll-Paque density gradient centrifugation was the method used to isolate PBMCs. The receptor was isolated from a young man who had mild COVID-19 (a few samples of this study predate the infection). The sample titles of this study are shuffled in the database, so cell type and time point are left out; the donor was told from shared clones. Sequenced: PBMCs or a T cell subset sorted from them (not recorded which).

The CDR3: CASSPRWGTGELFF. The DNA sequence reads TGTGCCAGCAGCCCGCGGTGGGGAACCGGGGAGCTGTTTTTT. The receptor chain draws on TRBV7-8 and TRBJ2-2; no D gene is confidently identified. Reading the germline V gene gives CDR1 SGHVS and CDR2 FQNEAQ. Deletion took 5 bases off V and 5 bases off J, with a span of 12 bases between the germline ends. The CDR3 contains 14 residues, cysteine and phenylalanine counted. The only DNA kept is the CDR3, 42 bases in frame from the first base.